These T cell receptor beta chains were read from a single sample in a study of cytomegalovirus exposure and HLA in healthy donors. Sequenced by immunoSEQ multiplex PCR; TCRdb stores in-frame clones only, minus some. This sample has some 190,000 clones, with about 9% found just once. What was sequenced was PBMCs. The origin of the receptors is a woman in her 30s in good health and CMV-seropositive. Each CDR3 is given without its conserved first and last residue. The size field is filled for only some rows; it gives once, few, many or a size class.

v_call clone_size cdr3_aa
TRBV6-5 few ASSYRDRINTGELF
TRBV6-5 few ASSYGGGHNTEAF
TRBV15 few ATSRLGRGTDTQY
TRBV5-6 . ASSLISGGSYNEQF
TRBV4-1 few ASSPKWLAGNTGELF
TRBV5-1 . ASSLFTTSGSRDTQY
TRBV27 few ASSRTGANEKLF
TRBV5-6 few ASSWTDTEAF
TRBV6-5 . ASSSGTWGNTGELF
TRBV5-4 . ASSLGGGQGYEQY
TRBV5-1 few ASSLVGGSRVTDTQY
TRBV6-1 . ASSEHGTGGRNEQF
TRBV7-7 few ASSQAGGGSYEQY
TRBV2 few AASTESGNTIY
TRBV6-6 . ASSTGQEVYEQY
TRBV12-5 few ASGLVTIVGQGSYGYT
TRBV9 . ASSAGQGNIQY
TRBV9 . ASSETGVTEKLF
TRBV18 . ASSPGQGDEQY
TRBV5-4 . ASRRALGQGITEAF
TRBV18 few ASSPPASQETQY
TRBV30 few AWSNAWKGAQY
TRBV4-2 few ASSQVGRGSSYEQY
TRBV29-1 . SGSRGQTNTEAF
TRBV6-6 . ASSPDILETQY
TRBV2 few ASDRPGQGLAGAGYEQF
TRBV7-9 few ASSRYTTALTGELF
TRBV10-3 few AMSGTPTYEQY
TRBV30 . AWSRREETQY
TRBV2 . ASIARFTSNTGELF
TRBV7-2 few ASSSRLAGVHEQY
TRBV6-5 . ASSYSGWETQY
TRBV9 . ASDSSVSSTDTQY
TRBV4-1 . ASSPNLSARLNQYEQY
TRBV4-1 few ASSPDFQETQY
TRBV2 few ASSETGDGQPQH
TRBV5-1 . ASSLGQQGVDGYT
TRBV27 . ASSLKRQGGNEKLF
TRBV4-2 . ASSHAYLSGGRSNTEAF
TRBV7-2 few ASSFGQGGDYEQY